Listed here are 9 T cell receptor beta chains from one sample, sequenced in a study of shared clonotypes between healthy human individuals. Produced via immunoSEQ multiplex PCR; TCRdb's table is partial and in-frame only. The profile shows about 2 million clones, over 85% of them singletons. The sequenced sample was naive CD4+ T cells sorted from blood. Subset defined: CD45RA+ positively selected. The receptors originated from a man aged 18 to 30 in good health.

The V gene is TRBV5-1, the J gene TRBJ2-7; D uncertain. The ends were cut back, 5 bases at V and 2 bases at J, with 8 bases in the middle. Germline lookup yields CDR1 SGHRS and CDR2 YFSETQ. CDR3 length: 12 amino acids. CDR3 in amino acids: CASRWDTYEQYF. CDR3 in DNA: TGCGCCAGCAGGTGGGATACCTACGAGCAGTACTTC.

This clone is a singleton in its sample. The chain is built from TRBV19 and TRBJ1-1, with D possibly TRBD1 on 5 matching bases. V was shortened by 6 bases and J by 3 bases, with 11 bases between the two germline ends. CDR3 length: 13 residues. The germline V gene has CDR1 LNHDA and CDR2 SQIVND (reference sequence). CDR3 in DNA: TGTGCCAGTAGCTCCGGACATCACACTGAAGCTTTCTTT. Encoded protein: CASSSGHHTEAFF.

The CDR3 DNA is TGTGCCAGCAGTGCCTGGACAGGGTTCGACGAGCAGTACTTC. This translates into CASSAWTGFDEQYF. The chain couples TRBV7-9 to TRBJ2-7; 8 nucleotides line up with TRBD1. CDR1 and CDR2 (germline): SEHNR, FQNEAQ (reference sequence). The CDR3 extends over 14 amino acids. The V gene end was trimmed by 6 bases and the J gene end by 5 bases; junction bases not matched to a gene: 9.

The rearrangement uses TRBV19 and TRBJ2-1; 9 positions agree with TRBD2. V shed 1 base, J shed 4 bases, and the junction held 5 bases outside the gene matches. Germline V gives CDR1 LNHDA, CDR2 SQIVND (reference sequence). The CDR3 extends over 16 amino acids. DNA of the CDR3: TGTGCCAGTAGTATAGTAGCGGGAGAGGCATACAATGAGCAGTTCTTC. Translating it yields CASSIVAGEAYNEQFF.

CDR3 region: CASFGGNTGELFF. The DNA for the CDR3 is TGTGCCAGTTTTGGGGGTAACACCGGGGAGCTGTTTTTT. The chain has TRBV6-5 and TRBJ2-2; tentatively, D is TRBD1 or TRBD2 (5 bases each). Germline CDR1 and CDR2: MNHEY and SVGAGI. V lost 9 bases to trimming and J lost 2 bases, with 10 bases between them. The CDR3 has 13 amino acids.

The V gene is TRBV7-2, the J gene TRBJ1-6; D may be TRBD1 (5 bases). V was clipped by 5 bases and J by 6 bases, with 20 bases between them. CDR1 SGHTA and CDR2 FQGNSA come from the germline V gene. This CDR3 has 17 amino acids. In DNA, the CDR3 is TGTGCCAGCAGCCGTATGACTATCGGACACTTTAATTCACCCCTCCACTTT. Residues: CASSRMTIGHFNSPLHF.

About this clone itself: A clone one base away is much larger, so this may be a read error. This CDR3 is missing its conserved last phenylalanine or tryptophan, likely due to a read error. The V call is TRBV28, the J call TRBJ1-1, with D uncertain. Trimming stripped 7 bases from V and 4 bases from J, with 13 bases between. CDR1 is MDHEN and CDR2 is SYDVKM in the germline V gene. This CDR3 is 13 amino acids long. Here the CDR3 DNA reads TGTGCCAGCACCCCCGCTGGGGTCACTGAAGCTTTCCTT. It is translated as CASTPAGVTEAFL.

This chain joins TRBV5-4 and TRBJ2-7, with TRBD2 matching 8 bases. J gave up 3 bases and V 5 bases, and 4 bases lay outside the gene matches. Germline lookup yields CDR1 SGHNT and CDR2 YYREEE (reference sequence). The CDR3 covers 13 residues. The CDR3: CASRAGTSYEQYF. The CDR3 nucleotides read TGTGCCAGCAGGGCCGGGACTAGCTACGAGCAGTACTTC.

V is TRBV9 and J is TRBJ1-6; TRBD1 might be the D (5 bases). The CDR3 covers 16 residues. Germline lookup yields CDR1 SGDLS and CDR2 YYNGEE. The V end lost 0 bases, the J end lost 0 bases, and 7 bases lay between the germline ends. For the CDR3, the DNA is TGTGCCAGCAGCGTAGAGGGGCCCTCCTATAATTCACCCCTCCACTTT. Protein product: CASSVEGPSYNSPLHF.